One sample yielded the 32 T cell receptor beta chains listed below, sequenced in a study of T cells in Graves' hyperthyroidism and ophthalmopathy. Amplification yielded TCR beta CDR3 regions, with RNA transcripts as the source. With the HTBI primer set, the TCR CDR3 went through a first round of RT-PCR. TCRdb re-called the multiplex PCR reads with MiXCR, one entry per CDR3 protein. The data contain about 350,000 distinct CDR3 sequences, about 13% of them singletons. The sample comprised blood. These receptors all come from a woman aged 35 to 49 with Graves' ophthalmopathy.

This clonotype was counted a few times. The CDR3 DNA follows: TGTGCCAGTAGTATTCCTCCGGGACTAGCGGGAGTCGAGCAGTTCTTC. Residues: CASSIPPGLAGVEQFF. The chain has TRBV19 and TRBJ2-1; 14 bases are a match to TRBD2. The junction had 8 bases not matched to a gene; V was cut back by 3 bases and J by 10 bases. This CDR3 spans 16 amino acids. From germline, CDR1 is LNHDA and CDR2 SQIVND (reference sequence).

This clonotype was seen repeatedly, ten times or more. This chain joins TRBV12-3 or TRBV12-4 and TRBJ1-1; possible D gene TRBD1, 6 bases. V lost 6 bases and J 1 base, leaving 9 bases between the germline ends. The CDR3 is 13 residues long. CDR3 DNA: TGTGCCAGCAGAACGGGACAGAACACTGAAGCTTTCTTT. Protein sequence: CASRTGQNTEAFF.

Only one count was recorded for this clonotype. Being one base from a much bigger clone, this may be a read error. V and J are TRBV20-1 and TRBJ2-7; D gene unclear. CDR1 is DFQATT, CDR2 SNEGSKA, per germline (reference sequence). The CDR3 is 11 amino acids. In DNA, the CDR3 is TGCAATGCTAGAGCTCCATACGAGCAGTACTTC. This translates into CNARAPYEQYF.

The table lists this clonotype with many counts. The chain uses TRBV20-1 and TRBJ2-2; 7 bases line up with TRBD2. The V gene's germline CDR1 is DFQATT and CDR2 SNEGSKA (reference sequence). Trimming removed 2 bases from V and 5 bases from J; junction bases left unmatched: 5. The CDR3 has 14 amino acids. The CDR3 region has the DNA TGCAGTGCTAGACCGGGGGGAGGGACCGGGGAGCTGTTTTTT. Protein: CSARPGGGTGELFF.

This chain joins TRBV12-3 or TRBV12-4 and TRBJ2-1; 10 positions match TRBD1. Trimming removed 2 bases from V and 5 bases from J; junction bases left unmatched: 9. This CDR3 region has 17 residues. The CDR3: CASSLPPWGTGDNEQFF. The CDR3 DNA follows: TGTGCCAGCAGTTTACCCCCCTGGGGGACAGGGGACAATGAGCAGTTCTTC.

The chain is built from TRBV20-1 and TRBJ1-5, with D possibly matching TRBD1 (5 bases). The CDR3 loop spans 17 amino acids. CDR1 DFQATT and CDR2 SNEGSKA come from the germline V gene (reference sequence). The V gene lost 1 base and the J gene lost 3 bases, with 19 bases spanning the gap. The CDR3 spells CSARVAGSLSFNQPQHF. In DNA form, the CDR3 reads TGCAGTGCTAGAGTAGCAGGGTCCCTATCTTTCAATCAGCCCCAGCATTTT.

V usage is TRBV11-2 and J usage is TRBJ2-1; tentative D call: TRBD2 (6 bases). The V end was cut by 0 bases, the J end by 4 bases, with 13 bases between. Germline V gene lookup returns CDR1 SGHAT and CDR2 FQNNGV. The CDR3 totals 16 residues. The CDR3 DNA reads TGTGCCAGCAGCTTAGAGGGGGTCGGGAGATACAATGAGCAGTTCTTC. It is translated as CASSLEGVGRYNEQFF.

This clonotype was seen many times. This sequence joins TRBV20-1 and TRBJ1-2, with D possibly TRBD1 on 5 matching bases. The CDR3 runs to 14 residues. Between the trimmed V and J ends, which lost 3 bases and 4 bases, there was a span of 15 bases. The germline gives CDR1 DFQATT, CDR2 SNEGSKA (reference sequence). The CDR3, as DNA: TGCAGTGCTAGGGGCCGCCAGGGTTCCTATGGCTACACCTTC. It codes for CSARGRQGSYGYTF.

The chain carries TRBV12-3 or TRBV12-4 and TRBJ1-2; D is unclear. Trimming took 4 bases from V and 1 from J, leaving 13 bases between them. This CDR3 spans 15 amino acids. CDR3: CASSYSQGGNYGYTF. CDR3 DNA: TGTGCCAGCAGTTATTCCCAAGGAGGTAACTATGGCTACACCTTC.

This clonotype was picked up many times. The V and J genes are TRBV11-2 and TRBJ2-7; maybe TRBD1 (5 bases). This CDR3 region has 15 residues. The V and J ends lost 1 base and 2 bases respectively, with 12 bases between them. CDR1 is SGHAT and CDR2 is FQNNGV in the germline V gene. The CDR3 nucleotides are TGTGCCAGCAGCTTAGCAGGGTACGGTACCTACGAGCAGTACTTC. Residues: CASSLAGYGTYEQYF.

The V and J genes are TRBV5-1 and TRBJ1-4; the D is unclear. Trimming shortened V by 4 bases and J by 8 bases, and 18 bases separated the two germline ends. Germline V gene lookup returns CDR1 SGHRS and CDR2 YFSETQ. CDR3 length: 15 amino acids. The CDR3 nucleotides are TGCGCCAGCAGCGTAAACAGCGATTTGTCAGAAAAACTGTTTTTT. It translates to CASSVNSDLSEKLFF.

This clonotype was observed many times. The V gene is TRBV11-3, the J gene TRBJ2-1; D may be TRBD2 (6 bases). Germline assignment: CDR1 SGHNT and CDR2 YENEEA. The length of the CDR3 is 16 residues. Trimming took 3 bases from V and 4 from J, leaving 16 bases between them. The DNA for the CDR3 is TGTGCCAGCAGCTTTCGCGGGACTCCCCCATACAATGAGCAGTTCTTC. Protein sequence: CASSFRGTPPYNEQFF.

This clonotype was detected only a few times. The chain links TRBV9 to TRBJ2-7, with 9 bases that match TRBD1. Trimming took 4 bases from V and 2 from J; bases not matched to a gene: 10. Germline CDR1 and CDR2: SGDLS and YYNGEE. The CDR3 length is 16 residues. CDR3 DNA sequence: TGTGCCAGCAGCCCCCGTAGGACAGGGGCCACCTACGAGCAGTACTTC. It translates to CASSPRRTGATYEQYF.

This clonotype has a count of ten or more. CDR3 amino acids: CASSQIDAEAFF. CDR3 in DNA: TGTGCCAGCAGCCAAATAGATGCTGAAGCTTTCTTT. The rearrangement links TRBV3-1 to TRBJ1-1, with no clear D. CDR3 size: 12 residues. Trimming removed 2 bases at V and 6 bases at J, with 7 bases between. Germline V gene lookup returns CDR1 LGHDT and CDR2 YNNKEL (reference sequence).

The chain has TRBV9 and TRBJ2-1; TRBD2 is a possible D gene (6 bases). CDR1 is SGDLS and CDR2 is YYNGEE in the germline V gene. This CDR3 is built from 17 residues. Deletions cut 3 bases from V and 0 bases from J, with 16 bases between. CDR3 sequence: CASSESHRELSYNEQFF. The CDR3 region has the DNA TGTGCCAGCAGCGAGTCCCACCGGGAGCTCTCCTACAATGAGCAGTTCTTC.

This clonotype was seen many times. The gene calls are TRBV14 and TRBJ2-3, with D unclear. The CDR3 spans 15 residues. Germline loops: CDR1 SGHDN, CDR2 FVKESK. The V and J ends lost 1 base and 1 base respectively, with 9 bases between them. The CDR3 loop reads CASSQARGGTDTQYF. The CDR3 bases are TGTGCCAGCAGCCAAGCCCGAGGTGGCACAGATACGCAGTATTTT.

This clonotype has a single count. The V gene is TRBV7-6, the J gene TRBJ1-5; no firm D call. The CDR3 loop spans 14 amino acids. In germline, CDR1 is SGHVS, CDR2 FNYEAQ. Trimming removed 5 bases from V and 4 bases from J, with 12 bases in between. CDR3 residues: CASSLEVGNQPQHF. CDR3 nucleotide sequence: TGTGCCAGCAGCCTCGAGGTAGGGAATCAGCCCCAGCATTTT.

There are many counts of this clonotype. This sequence joins TRBV7-2 and TRBJ2-2, with D possibly called TRBD1 or TRBD2 (5 bases each). CDR1 and CDR2 (germline): SGHTA, FQGNSA. The CDR3 totals 15 residues. V lost 1 base, J lost 4 bases, and 10 bases lay in between. The CDR3 spells CASSLGTGTTGELFF. In DNA form, the CDR3 reads TGTGCCAGCAGCTTAGGGACCGGGACCACCGGGGAGCTGTTTTTT.

The chain couples TRBV20-1 to TRBJ2-7; 7 nucleotides line up with TRBD2. V shed 3 bases, J shed 4 bases, and the junction held 12 bases outside the gene matches. Germline loops: CDR1 DFQATT, CDR2 SNEGSKA (reference sequence). This CDR3 region has 15 residues. The CDR3, as DNA: TGCAGTGCTAGTTCACGAGGCGGGAGTGGTTACGAGCAGTACTTC. It translates to CSASSRGGSGYEQYF.

The sample holds many counts of this clonotype. This chain joins TRBV6-1 and TRBJ2-2; D is unclear. With 8 bases removed from V and 0 bases from J, the gap between germline ends came to 16 bases. This CDR3 is built from 16 residues. CDR1 and CDR2 from the germline V gene are MNHNS and SASEGT. Here the CDR3 reads CASRKAKAANTGELFF. CDR3 bases: TGTGCCAGCCGCAAGGCAAAGGCAGCGAACACCGGGGAGCTGTTTTTT.

This clonotype was counted only a few times. The chain carries TRBV3-1 and TRBJ2-5; perhaps TRBD1 as D (6 bases). V was pared by 4 bases and J by 2 bases, with 14 bases between. There are 15 residues in the CDR3. Germline V gene sequence: CDR1 LGHDT, CDR2 YNNKEL (reference sequence). The CDR3 DNA is TGTGCCAGCAGCCCCCATCCGGACAGTCAAGAGACCCAGTACTTC. Translated: CASSPHPDSQETQYF.

This clonotype was picked up a small number of times. This sequence joins TRBV18 and TRBJ2-3; a weak D match, TRBD2 (6 bases). CDR1 and CDR2 (germline): KGHSH, LQKENI. The CDR3 is made up of 14 amino acids. V was clipped by 9 bases and J by 5 bases, with 18 bases between them. CDR3 in amino acids: CASSGTAYKDTQYF. CDR3 DNA: TGTGCCAGTTCCGGGACTGCTTATAAAGATACGCAGTATTTT.

This clonotype was seen many times. V is TRBV11-2 and J is TRBJ1-1; D unclear. This CDR3 spans 15 amino acids. Trimming left V 3 bases short and J 3 bases short, with 14 bases between. Germline V gives CDR1 SGHAT, CDR2 FQNNGV. In DNA form, the CDR3 reads TGTGCCAGCAGCTTCGATTACAGTGTGGACACTGAAGCTTTCTTT. It translates to CASSFDYSVDTEAFF.

The chain carries TRBV12-3 or TRBV12-4 and TRBJ1-1; 9 bases map to TRBD1. The J segment lost 4 bases and the V segment lost 4 bases, leaving 13 bases of the junction unmatched. The CDR3 has 17 residues. This CDR3 is CASSSTDRGIKSTEAFF. The CDR3 nucleotides read TGTGCCAGCAGTTCAACTGACAGGGGGATAAAGAGCACTGAAGCTTTCTTT.

In its sample, this clonotype was seen a few times. The chain recombines TRBV5-8 with TRBJ2-3; 7 bases are shared with TRBD1. CDR3 length: 16 amino acids. From germline, CDR1 is SGHTS and CDR2 YDEGEE. V was pared by 0 bases and J by 2 bases, with 6 bases of the junction left unmatched. The CDR3 DNA is TGTGCCAGCAGCTTGGGTAGGGGGCGGATCACAGATACGCAGTATTTT. This gives the protein CASSLGRGRITDTQYF.

This clonotype was counted between two and nine times. CDR3 amino acids: CASSIQSGRGNIQYF. The CDR3 DNA sequence: TGTGCCAGTAGTATACAGTCAGGGAGGGGGAACATTCAGTACTTC. This chain joins TRBV19 and TRBJ2-4, with D possibly TRBD2 on 7 matching bases. V was clipped by 2 bases and J by 7 bases, with 15 bases between them. The CDR3 has 15 residues. Germline lookup yields CDR1 LNHDA and CDR2 SQIVND (reference sequence).

This clonotype was seen at least ten times. The genes are TRBV15 and TRBJ1-1; D gene ambiguous. The CDR3 has 15 residues. Germline CDR1 and CDR2: LNHNV and YYDKDF (reference sequence). Trimming took off 1 base at V and 0 bases at J, with 9 bases between the two ends. In DNA, the CDR3 is TGTGCCACCAGCAGAGGCAAGACCCTGAACACTGAAGCTTTCTTT. This sequence encodes CATSRGKTLNTEAFF.

This clonotype was counted a few times. The chain uses TRBV20-1 and TRBJ2-6, with 7 nucleotides matching TRBD1. The CDR3 sequence is 15 residues long. Germline CDR1 is DFQATT and CDR2 is SNEGSKA (reference sequence). The trim removed 1 base at V and 9 bases at J, leaving 9 bases unmatched. This chain's CDR3 is CSARVQGNIHNVLTF. In DNA form, the CDR3 reads TGCAGTGCTAGAGTACAGGGGAATATCCACAACGTCCTGACTTTC.

The chain carries TRBV6-1 and TRBJ1-1; D gene uncertain. The V gene's germline CDR1 is MNHNS and CDR2 SASEGT. The CDR3 sequence is 12 residues long. The V gene lost 4 bases and the J gene lost 3 bases, with 6 bases spanning the gap. CDR3 loop: CASSAGYTEAFF. CDR3 nucleotide sequence: TGTGCCAGCAGTGCAGGATACACTGAAGCTTTCTTT.

This clonotype was recorded a few times. The rearrangement joins TRBV6-5 to TRBJ2-1; the D gene could be TRBD1 or TRBD2 (5 bases each). In germline, CDR1 is MNHEY, CDR2 SVGAGI. The CDR3 contains 13 residues. V lost 0 bases to trimming and J lost 10 bases, with 10 bases between them. The CDR3 here is CASSYSWGNEQFF. For the CDR3, the DNA is TGTGCCAGCAGTTACTCTTGGGGGAACGAGCAGTTCTTC.

This clonotype was seen at least ten times. The chain links TRBV20-1 to TRBJ1-5, with a weak D call TRBD1 (5 bases). This CDR3 region has 14 residues. V was pared by 5 bases and J by 2 bases, with 13 bases between. In germline, CDR1 is DFQATT, CDR2 SNEGSKA (reference sequence). The CDR3 protein is CSAGPGTGNQPQHF. In DNA form, the CDR3 reads TGCAGTGCTGGACCCGGGACTGGCAATCAGCCCCAGCATTTT.

This clonotype appeared many times. This chain joins TRBV20-1 and TRBJ1-2; D not resolved. The CDR3 covers 13 residues. Germline assignment: CDR1 DFQATT and CDR2 SNEGSKA (reference sequence). V gave up 4 bases and J gave up 4 bases, with 13 bases separating them. The CDR3: CSATVSQVYGYTF. The CDR3 DNA reads TGCAGTGCTACCGTCAGCCAGGTCTATGGCTACACCTTC.